This T cell receptor beta chain was sequenced for a study of blood T cell repertoires in COVID-19. In the study overall: Samples representing acute and convalescent COVID-19 were sourced from the United States, Italy and Spain. T cells, B-cell-depleted T cells, or PBMCs provided the cDNA or gDNA that served as material.

The ends lost 1 base at V and 7 bases at J; junction bases unmatched: 3. Per germline, CDR1 MGHRA and CDR2 YSYEKL. The CDR3 runs to 14 residues. In the source study's methods: Reference gene primer amplification gave nucleated cell count estimates. Data came from immunoSEQ multiplex PCR; TCRdb stores just in-frame clones and leaves some out. V and J calls and clone size are copied from that table; D and trimming were computed from the DNA. In the table there are about 410,000 clones, 86% of which are singletons. The material sequenced was peripheral blood. The sequence derives from a woman in her twenties or thirties with active or convalescent COVID-19. This rearrangement joins TRBV4-1 to TRBJ2-2, with 7 bases that match TRBD2. The chain's CDR3 is CASSQGGRDGELFF. CDR3 DNA sequence: TGCGCCAGCAGCCAAGGGGGGAGGGACGGGGAGCTGTTTTTT.